The 18 T cell receptor beta chains given below trace back to one sample, sequenced in a study of T cell responses to AZD1222 COVID-19 vaccine. TCRdb's copy holds only in-frame clones and misses some; the assay was immunoSEQ multiplex PCR. The repertoire holds about 110,000 clones, with nearly 90% as singletons. The specimen comprised peripheral blood, sampled on day 0 of MenACWY control vaccination. These receptor sequences come from an adult in good health.

The J gene is TRBJ1-1, the V gene TRBV27; TRBD1 matches 7 bases. CDR1 MNHEY and CDR2 SMNVEV come from the germline V gene (reference sequence). The V gene end was trimmed by 6 bases and the J gene end by 5 bases; junction bases not matched to a gene: 12. The CDR3 contains 15 residues. The CDR3, as DNA: TGTGCCAGCAGACAACCACAGACAGGGCGAACTGAAGCTTTCTTT. Translated, it gives CASRQPQTGRTEAFF.

The genes are TRBV5-1 and TRBJ2-5; 7 bases agree with TRBD1. This CDR3 contains 13 residues. Germline V gene sequence: CDR1 SGHRS, CDR2 YFSETQ. The V gene end was trimmed by 0 bases and the J gene end by 4 bases; junction bases not matched to a gene: 0. CDR3 nucleotide sequence: TGCGCCAGCAGCTTGGGACAGGGAGAGACCCAGTACTTC. Protein sequence: CASSLGQGETQYF.

The chain joins TRBV2 to TRBJ1-1; maybe TRBD1 (6 bases). The CDR3 covers 14 residues. Trimming cost V 7 bases and J 4 bases, with 16 bases left between them. The germline CDR1 and CDR2 sequences are SNHLY and FYNNEI. DNA of the CDR3: TGTGCCAGCACCAGGGACAAGAAAGGCACTGAAGCTTTCTTT. Translating it yields CASTRDKKGTEAFF.

V gene TRBV28 combines with J gene TRBJ2-7, with 7 bases aligning to TRBD2. The CDR3 contains 15 residues. In germline, CDR1 is MDHEN, CDR2 SYDVKM. Trimming at V came to 2 bases and at J to 2 bases, leaving 6 bases not matched to a gene. The CDR3, as DNA: TGTGCCAGCAGTTTAGGTGGGACTATCACCTACGAGCAGTACTTC. It yields the protein CASSLGGTITYEQYF.

The CDR3 DNA sequence: TGTGCCAGCAGCTTAAGTTTCCTCCTCGGTCAGCCCCAGCATTTT. Translating it yields CASSLSFLLGQPQHF. The rearrangement links TRBV7-2 to TRBJ1-5; no firm D call. V lost 2 bases and J 6 bases, leaving 14 bases between the germline ends. CDR3 size: 15 residues. The V gene's germline CDR1 is SGHTA and CDR2 FQGNSA. The variable domain in full, with the rest retrieved from reference TRBV7-2 and TRBJ1-5, is GAGVSQSPSNKVTEKGKDVELRCDPISGHTALYWYRQSLGQGLEFLIYFQGNSAPDKSGLPSDRFSAERTGGSVSTLTIQRTQQEDSAVYLCASSLSFLLGQPQHFGDGTRLSIL.

J is TRBJ1-2 and V is TRBV4-3; D may be TRBD1 (5 bases). With 3 bases removed from V and 4 bases from J, the gap between germline ends came to 12 bases. Germline V CDR1 and CDR2: LGHNA, YSLEER. This CDR3 spans 14 amino acids. This CDR3 is CASSQAGTGYGYTF. CDR3 in DNA: TGCGCCAGCAGCCAGGCCGGGACGGGCTATGGCTACACCTTC.

This clone was detected only a few times. The chain joins TRBV11-3 to TRBJ2-1, with TRBD2 matching over 9 bases. The V gene's germline CDR1 is SGHNT and CDR2 YENEEA. Losses at the gene ends were 5 bases for V and 10 bases for J; bases not matched to a gene: 9. The CDR3 totals 14 residues. CDR3 DNA: TGTGCCAGCAGCCCGAGTAGCGGGAGTGGGGAGCAGTTCTTC. Translating it yields CASSPSSGSGEQFF.

The chain has TRBV6-5 and TRBJ1-3, with D perhaps TRBD1 (5 bases). The CDR3 length is 15 residues. Germline V gives CDR1 MNHEY, CDR2 SVGAGI. Trimming shortened V by 5 bases and J by 3 bases, and 14 bases separated the two germline ends. The chain's CDR3 is CASSRQGRYGNTIYF. Here the CDR3 DNA reads TGTGCCAGCAGTCGTCAGGGTAGATATGGAAACACCATATATTTT.

This chain joins TRBV20-1 and TRBJ1-6; 8 bases map to TRBD1. Germline loops: CDR1 DFQATT, CDR2 SNEGSKA (reference sequence). The ends lost 3 bases at V and 9 bases at J; junction bases unmatched: 7. The CDR3 consists of 14 residues. The CDR3 reads CSASRDRGSSPLHF. The CDR3 DNA reads TGCAGTGCTAGTAGAGACAGGGGAAGTTCACCCCTCCACTTT.

The sample holds one count of this clone. The chain has TRBV5-6 and TRBJ1-5; possibly TRBD1 for D (6 bases). Trimming pared 1 base from V and 2 bases from J, leaving 10 bases between. The CDR3 length is 15 residues. Germline V gene lookup returns CDR1 SGHDT and CDR2 YYEEEE. The CDR3 reads CASSLTRQGNQPQHF. The CDR3 DNA reads TGTGCCAGCAGCTTGACTCGACAGGGCAATCAGCCCCAGCATTTT.

The V call is TRBV6-5, the J call TRBJ2-7; possibly TRBD2 for D (6 bases). The CDR3 extends over 12 amino acids. V lost 8 bases and J lost 1, with 9 bases in between. Germline CDR1 MNHEY, CDR2 SVGAGI. Written as DNA, the CDR3 is TGTGCCAGCGGGGGGTGGTCCTACGAGCAGTACTTC. It is translated as CASGGWSYEQYF.

The chain joins TRBV4-3 to TRBJ2-2; no definite D call. Germline loops: CDR1 LGHNA, CDR2 YSLEER. The CDR3 consists of 16 residues. V lost 0 bases and J lost 4, with 12 bases in between. DNA of the CDR3: TGCGCCAGCAGCCAAGAGGCCGTCATTTCCACCGGGGAGCTGTTTTTT. This translates into CASSQEAVISTGELFF.

The rearrangement uses TRBV28 and TRBJ2-1; D might be TRBD1 or TRBD2, each matching 6 bases. The V gene's germline CDR1 is MDHEN and CDR2 SYDVKM. This CDR3 region has 14 residues. Trimming took 8 bases from V and 3 from J, leaving 14 bases between them. CDR3 sequence reads: CASDEGGGYNEQFF. The CDR3 coding sequence is TGTGCCAGCGACGAAGGGGGAGGCTACAATGAGCAGTTCTTC.

V is TRBV15 and J is TRBJ2-5; D call uncertain. Germline lookup yields CDR1 LNHNV and CDR2 YYDKDF (reference sequence). Trimming removed 0 bases at V and 4 bases at J, with 9 bases between. The CDR3 totals 14 residues. CDR3 sequence: CATSRDFSAETQYF. DNA for the CDR3: TGTGCCACCAGCAGAGATTTCAGCGCAGAGACCCAGTACTTC.

The gene calls are TRBV30 and TRBJ2-7; D possibly matches TRBD1 or TRBD2 (5 bases each). This CDR3 spans 14 amino acids. Germline V lookup: CDR1 GTSNPN, CDR2 SVGIG (reference sequence). With 6 bases removed from V and 1 base from J, the gap between germline ends came to 16 bases. CDR3 sequence: CACEGRESSYEQYF. CDR3 sequence (DNA): TGTGCCTGCGAGGGCAGGGAGAGTTCCTACGAGCAGTACTTC.

The rearrangement links TRBV5-1 to TRBJ1-6, with TRBD1 identical over 7 bases. CDR1 and CDR2 (germline): SGHRS, YFSETQ. The J segment lost 10 bases and the V segment lost 5 bases, leaving 3 bases of the junction unmatched. The CDR3 runs to 12 residues. CDR3 region: CASRTGESPLHF. The CDR3 DNA reads TGCGCCAGCAGAACAGGGGAATCACCCCTCCACTTT.

CDR3 nucleotides: TGCGCCAGCATCGGAAAGACCTTCTACACCTTC. Its protein product is CASIGKTFYTF. The genes are TRBV10-1 and TRBJ1-2, with unresolved D. CDR1 and CDR2 from the germline V gene are WNHNN and SYGVQD (reference sequence). The V gene lost 7 bases and the J gene lost 10 bases, with 13 bases spanning the gap. The CDR3 length is 11 residues.

The genes are TRBV7-3 and TRBJ2-5; D ambiguous. CDR3 size: 15 residues. The germline V gene has CDR1 SGHTA and CDR2 FQGTGA. V was pared by 6 bases and J by 2 bases, with 16 bases between. This chain's CDR3 is CASSRGPLEQETQYF. The CDR3 DNA reads TGTGCCAGCAGTCGTGGTCCCTTGGAGCAAGAGACCCAGTACTTC.